This T cell receptor beta chain was observed in a study of cytomegalovirus exposure and HLA in healthy donors (TCRdb year 2017). About the full investigation: An earlier analysis of some 600 of the donors reported 276 Gb of sequence data and some 110 million unique TCR beta sequences obtained from 150 million to 200 million T cells. Approximately 310 gigabases of sequencing data and 70 million to 95 million unique TCR sequences made up an early release that covered 640 HLA-typed donors. The genetic ancestry cluster associated with self-reported Caucasian donors included about 84% of the 300 to 400 genotyped donors. The aim of the study was to test whether cataloging public T cell receptors could identify signatures of past pathogen exposure. The T cell repertoires of under 700 subjects were profiled by immunosequencing and related to cytomegalovirus serostatus. A separate validation cohort of approximately 130 different subjects was used in addition to the approximately 640-subject first cohort. To predict cytomegalovirus infection status, the study combined high-throughput TCR immunosequencing, statistical association of individual TCRs with disease status, and machine learning. In a later analysis, previously published TCR beta repertoires from about 640 donors were re-analyzed and high-resolution HLA genotyping was added so that TCR occurrence patterns could be studied. In the later analysis, no new phenotypic data were used to find candidate immune exposures; instead, reliance was placed on TCR beta sequences and their occurrence across donors. In an earlier analysis of around 540 of the donors, high-throughput TCR beta sequencing was used to judge whether each TCR beta V gene segment behaved as functional or pseudogenic. Donor age, sex, ethnicity and CMV serostatus were collected together with the repertoire data. In a later genetic analysis, genome-wide SNP genotypes for about 55% of the roughly 670 donors were used, and that subset was treated as a discovery cohort. Every discovery cohort repertoire had been produced on one sequencing platform. Class I and class II HLA loci were covered by the typing at four-digit resolution. Typing coverage differed by locus: A, B, C, DRB1 and DQB1 were typed in about 629-630 donors, DQA1 in 522, DPA1 in 600 to 610, and DPB1 in 400 to 490. Roughly five DR-DQ haplotypes were handled as single units for association and clustering because linkage in the cohort was strong. Across some 400 genotyped donors of the cohort, an average of about 240,000 unique TCR beta nucleotide sequences per donor were sequenced, and 15% to 20% of those sequences were non-productive.

The research as a whole found: Because counts were too low, about 15 rarely observed V segments, including chromosome 9 orphons, were left out of the earlier analysis of 587 of the donors. A total of 164 TCR beta chains were listed by the study as associated with cytomegalovirus. This cohort had only TCR beta chains sequenced, and the lack of alpha or paired-chain data limited which features could be detected. According to a later genetic analysis, donors in an Asian-associated ancestry cluster had fewer N-insertions in productive TCRs than the approximately 670-donor mean. Several of the top co-occurrence clusters appeared to be linked to parvovirus B19, influenza, CMV and Epstein-Barr virus, according to a later analysis. In an earlier analysis of some 500 of the donors, most TCR beta V segments appeared in productive rearrangements about 90% or about 30% of the time, broadly matching IMGT annotations. V-gene and J-gene trimming of TCR beta chains was associated with a missense DCLRE1C variant in a later genetic analysis, and the association was replicated in an independent cohort. Because some donors lacked HLA typing at each locus, the association tests relied only on the typed subset. For the cohort, immune exposure information was limited to CMV serostatus. A further reported finding was that TCR beta sequences accurately predicted the HLA-A and HLA-B alleles for most subjects in the first cohort. A later analysis found that TCR association rates varied across HLA loci, with DRB1 alleles showing the most associated TCRs and HLA-C alleles the fewest. Strong co-occurrence of HLA alleles, especially DR and DQ, made assigning TCR associations to individual alleles difficult. A cluster of highly shared sequence variants was judged likely to be a technical artifact of the sequencing pipeline. While some public TCRs were present in many individuals, most TCR sequences turned up only very rarely across donors. The 87-base-pair reads could not distinguish some IMGT-functional V segments, including TRBV6-2 and TRBV6-3, so those segments were excluded. Specific HLA alleles were associated with roughly 17,000 TCR beta sequences at a false discovery rate of 0.05 in a later analysis. It was suggested by the authors that the approach could potentially be generalized to other disease states and immunological phenotypes. Linkage disequilibrium might explain the correlated functional status among segregating V segments, but an unknown experimental factor could not be excluded. Cytomegalovirus status was reported to be diagnosed by the classifier with high specificity and sensitivity in both the original and validation cohorts. In a later analysis, HLA-associated TCR beta chains were found to be more clonally expanded and to have lower generation probabilities than equally common non-associated chains. Three of the identified cytomegalovirus-associated TCR beta chains were confirmed in vitro to be specific for cytomegalovirus antigens. The presence/absence analyses assumed that sequencing depth was roughly uniform across donors, and that assumption may not be true. A later analysis found that most CMV-associated TCR beta chains appeared HLA-restricted, with HLA associations seemingly driven largely by CMV exposure.

Cut back by 5 bases and 0 bases, the V and J ends lie 13 bases apart. CDR1 and CDR2 are drawn from the germline V gene: SGHTA, FQGNSA. From its cysteine to its phenylalanine, the CDR3 spans 15 amino acids. Just CDR3 DNA is preserved here, 45 bases in frame from base 1. Library prep was done by the immunoSEQ multiplex PCR assay. The multiplex PCR relied on a mix of 60 forward primers for TCR Vbeta segments and 13 reverse primers for TCR Jbeta segments. The CDR3 region of rearranged TCR beta genes was amplified from genomic DNA with a multiplex PCR assay. The Illumina HiSeq System was used to sequence the amplified TCR beta libraries as 87-base-pair reads. For the original study's pipeline: A later analysis tallied around 87 million unique TCR beta chains across the 610 or so repertoires, and about 12 million of those chains were shared by two or more donors. To remove PCR and sequencing errors, raw reads were error-corrected and collapsed into unique sequences using a nearest-neighbor algorithm that merged closely related sequences. V, D and J gene segments were assigned by aligning CDR3 sequences to IMGT reference sequences. Each retained sequence needed at least a six-nucleotide match to both a V gene segment and a J gene segment. A rearrangement counted as productive if the CDR3 had no stop codons and remained in frame with V and J, and every other rearrangement counted as non-productive. CDR3 was defined by IMGT convention, running from the second conserved V-encoded cysteine to the conserved J-encoded phenylalanine. The earlier analysis of fewer than 750 of the donors excluded sequences that lacked an unambiguous match to a single V gene segment. An earlier analysis of roughly 590 of the donors called V segments functional above 56.7% productive rearrangements and segregating when the between-donor standard deviation exceeded 5%. A statistical classification framework was built to diagnose cytomegalovirus status from the catalog of TCR beta chain sequences. V and J gene assignment, in a later analysis, came from comparing TCR nucleotide sequences with IMGT/GENE-DB human TR gene sequences. In a later analysis, CDR3 sequences and most-parsimonious VDJ recombination scenarios were assigned using the TCRdist pipeline. In a later analysis, each TCR beta chain was defined by its CDR3 amino acid sequence together with its V-gene family, and reads without a unique V-gene family were excluded. To address suspected cross-contamination and a sequencing artifact, a later analysis removed under 600 highly shared, low-generation-probability nucleotide sequences. A later analysis calculated a clonal expansion index for each public chain from normalized within-repertoire ranks of inferred template counts. In a later analysis, generation probabilities were computed with a VDJ recombination model fitted to out-of-frame rearrangements, and the resulting probabilities were checked against IGoR. Hypergeometric tests were used in a later analysis to score TCR-TCR, TCR-HLA and TCR-CMV co-occurrence, with a repertoire-size bias correction applied to the TCR pairs. False discovery rates were estimated in a later analysis by permuting HLA or CMV assignments 20 times. In a later analysis, co-occurring TCRs were grouped with DBSCAN, and TCRdist sequence similarity was added when clustering was performed within HLA-allele-positive subsets. Repertoires with fewer than 30,000 or more than 120,000 public chains were left out of co-occurrence clustering, as were a handful of repertoires with anomalous nucleotide sharing. The immuneACCESS repertoire file appears here via TCRdb, limited to in-frame rearrangements. These files lack a portion of the clones; in checked studies, under half of the deficit traces to unresolved V genes, and the cause of the others is not known. V, J and clone size derive from that table, while D and trimming were established from the DNA sequence. The sample table holds over 110,000 clones, of which about 80% were seen once. 9% to 10% of the sample rests with the top ten.

Worth noting for this clone: What antigen it recognizes has not been identified. Nothing much larger sits one base from this clone, and base qualities are not available.

The cohort consisted of some 730 healthy bone marrow donors. Cohort members were all nominally healthy when sampled, although unrecorded immune exposures were likely present. The donor tested CMV seropositive, placing the donor among the roughly 300 seropositive members of the cohort. A peripheral blood sample was collected from each donor, and TCR beta sequencing was performed on peripheral blood mononuclear cells. Genomic DNA extraction from the blood cell samples was performed with the Qiagen DNeasy Blood Extraction Kit. The TCR comes from a woman aged 55-75 years in good health and CMV-seropositive. Rearrangement joined TRBV7-2 to TRBJ1-1, with TRBD1 perhaps the D gene, on 6 matching bases. The specimen was PBMCs. In nucleotide form, the sequence is TGTGCCAGCAGCGCTACCCCAGGGGTGAACACTGAAGCTTTCTTT. Translation gives CASSATPGVNTEAFF.